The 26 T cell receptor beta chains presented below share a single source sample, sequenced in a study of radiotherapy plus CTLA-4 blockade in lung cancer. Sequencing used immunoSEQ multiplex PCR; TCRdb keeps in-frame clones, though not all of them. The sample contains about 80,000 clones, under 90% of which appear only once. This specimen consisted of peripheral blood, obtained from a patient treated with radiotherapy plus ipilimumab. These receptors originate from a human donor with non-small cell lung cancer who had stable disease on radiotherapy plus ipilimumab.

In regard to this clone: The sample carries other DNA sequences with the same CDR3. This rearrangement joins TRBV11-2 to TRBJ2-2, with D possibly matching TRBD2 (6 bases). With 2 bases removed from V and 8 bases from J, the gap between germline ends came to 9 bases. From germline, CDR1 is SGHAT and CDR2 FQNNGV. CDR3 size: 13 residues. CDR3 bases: TGTGCCAGCAGCTTACTGGCGGGGGGGGAGCTGTTTTTT. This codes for CASSLLAGGELFF. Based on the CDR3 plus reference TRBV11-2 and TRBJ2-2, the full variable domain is EAGVAQSPRYKIIEKRQSVAFWCNPISGHATLYWYQQILGQGPKLLIQFQNNGVVDDSQLPKDRFSAERLKGVDSTLKIQPAKLEDSAVYLCASSLLAGGELFFGEGSRLTVL.

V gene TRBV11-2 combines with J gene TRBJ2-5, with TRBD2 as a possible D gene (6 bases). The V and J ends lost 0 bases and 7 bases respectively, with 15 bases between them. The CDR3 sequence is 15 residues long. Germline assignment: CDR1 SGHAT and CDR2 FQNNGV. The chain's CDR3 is CASSLDPVGTATQYF. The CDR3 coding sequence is TGTGCCAGCAGCTTAGATCCAGTAGGGACTGCGACCCAGTACTTC.

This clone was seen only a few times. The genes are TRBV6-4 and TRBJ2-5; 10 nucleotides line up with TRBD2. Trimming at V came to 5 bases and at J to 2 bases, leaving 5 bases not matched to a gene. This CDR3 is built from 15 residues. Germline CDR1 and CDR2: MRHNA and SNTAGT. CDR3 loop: CASSRVAGGQETQYF. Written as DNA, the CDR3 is TGTGCCAGCAGTAGAGTAGCGGGGGGACAAGAGACCCAGTACTTC.

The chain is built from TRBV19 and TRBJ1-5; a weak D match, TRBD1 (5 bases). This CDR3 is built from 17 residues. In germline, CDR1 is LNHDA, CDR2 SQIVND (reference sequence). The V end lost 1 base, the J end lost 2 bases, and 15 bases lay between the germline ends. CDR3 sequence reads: CASSIVRGRGGNQPQHF. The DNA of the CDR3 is TGTGCCAGTAGTATAGTTCGAGGGAGGGGTGGCAATCAGCCCCAGCATTTT.

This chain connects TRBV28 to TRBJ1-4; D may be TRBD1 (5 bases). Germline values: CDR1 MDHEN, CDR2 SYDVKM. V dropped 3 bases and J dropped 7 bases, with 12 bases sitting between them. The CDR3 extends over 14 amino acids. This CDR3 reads CASSFGGIGEKLFF. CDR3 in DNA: TGTGCCAGCAGTTTCGGGGGGATTGGTGAAAAACTGTTTTTT.

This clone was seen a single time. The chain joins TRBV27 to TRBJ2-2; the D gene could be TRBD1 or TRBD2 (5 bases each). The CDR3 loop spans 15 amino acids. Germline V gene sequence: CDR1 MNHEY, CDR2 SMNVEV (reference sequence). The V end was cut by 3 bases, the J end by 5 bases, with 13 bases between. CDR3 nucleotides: TGTGCCAGCAGTTTCTATCCGGGGCGGACCGGGGAGCTGTTTTTT. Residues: CASSFYPGRTGELFF.

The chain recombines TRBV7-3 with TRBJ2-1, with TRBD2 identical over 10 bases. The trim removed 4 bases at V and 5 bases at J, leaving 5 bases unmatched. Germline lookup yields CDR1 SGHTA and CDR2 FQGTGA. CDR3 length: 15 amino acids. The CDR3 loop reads CASSYGLAENNEQFF. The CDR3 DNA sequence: TGTGCCAGCAGCTATGGACTAGCGGAGAACAATGAGCAGTTCTTC.

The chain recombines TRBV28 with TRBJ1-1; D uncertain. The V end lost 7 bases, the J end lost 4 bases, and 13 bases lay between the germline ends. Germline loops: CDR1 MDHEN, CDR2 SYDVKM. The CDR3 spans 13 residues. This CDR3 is CASTGMMGTEAFF. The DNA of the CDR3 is TGTGCCAGCACGGGGATGATGGGCACTGAAGCTTTCTTT.

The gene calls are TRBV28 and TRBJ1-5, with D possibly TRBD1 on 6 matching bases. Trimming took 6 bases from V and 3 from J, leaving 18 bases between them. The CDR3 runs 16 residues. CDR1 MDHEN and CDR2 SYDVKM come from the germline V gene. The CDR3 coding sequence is TGTGCCAGCAGACGGTGGGGGGCGAGGAACAATCAGCCCCAGCATTTT. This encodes CASRRWGARNNQPQHF.

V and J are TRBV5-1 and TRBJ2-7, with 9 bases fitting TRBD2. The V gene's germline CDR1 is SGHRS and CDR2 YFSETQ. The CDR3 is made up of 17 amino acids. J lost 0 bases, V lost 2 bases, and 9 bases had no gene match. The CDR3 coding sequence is TGCGCCAGCAGCTTTGGCGGGGGGGCTTCAAGCTCCTACGAGCAGTACTTC. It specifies CASSFGGGASSSYEQYF.

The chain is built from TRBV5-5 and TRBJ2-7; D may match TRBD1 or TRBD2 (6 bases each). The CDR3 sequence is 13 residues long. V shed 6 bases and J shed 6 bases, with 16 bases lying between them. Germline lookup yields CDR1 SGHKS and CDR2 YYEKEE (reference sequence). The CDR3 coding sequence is TGTGCCAGCACCCCCAACGGGGGCGGCGAGCAGTACTTC. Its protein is CASTPNGGGEQYF.

The CDR3 sequence: CASSRGLAGVAGELFF. DNA of the CDR3: TGTGCCAGCAGCCGTGGACTAGCGGGAGTAGCCGGGGAGCTGTTTTTT. The chain couples TRBV7-9 to TRBJ2-2; 13 bases line up with TRBD2. Germline trimming cut 5 bases from V and 6 bases from J; bases unmatched to any gene: 6. Germline V lookup: CDR1 SEHNR, CDR2 FQNEAQ (reference sequence). This CDR3 is built from 16 residues.

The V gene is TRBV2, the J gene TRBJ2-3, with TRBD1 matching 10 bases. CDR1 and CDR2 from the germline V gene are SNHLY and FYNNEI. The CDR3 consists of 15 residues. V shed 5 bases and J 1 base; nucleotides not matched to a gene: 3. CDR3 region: CASSSGTGGTDTQYF. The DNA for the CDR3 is TGTGCCAGCAGTAGCGGGACAGGGGGCACAGATACGCAGTATTTT.

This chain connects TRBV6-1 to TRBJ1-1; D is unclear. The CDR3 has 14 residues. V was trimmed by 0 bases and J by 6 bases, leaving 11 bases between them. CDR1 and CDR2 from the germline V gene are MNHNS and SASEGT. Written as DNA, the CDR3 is TGTGCCAGCAGTGAAGCGCGGAGGGCACCTGAAGCTTTCTTT. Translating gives CASSEARRAPEAFF.

The DNA of the CDR3 is TGTGCCAGCAGCCAAGATCTACCCCCGAACACCGGGGAGCTGTTTTTT. Translated, it gives CASSQDLPPNTGELFF. The chain links TRBV4-2 to TRBJ2-2; no definite D call. The CDR3 sequence is 16 residues long. V was trimmed by 0 bases and J by 0 bases, leaving 8 bases between them. Germline V gives CDR1 LGHNA, CDR2 YNFKEQ.

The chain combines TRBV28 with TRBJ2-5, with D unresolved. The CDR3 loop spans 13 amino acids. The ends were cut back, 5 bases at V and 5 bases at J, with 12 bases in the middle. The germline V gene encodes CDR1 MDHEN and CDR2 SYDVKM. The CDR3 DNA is TGTGCCAGCAGTCCCTCGTCCCCGGAGACCCAGTACTTC. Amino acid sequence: CASSPSSPETQYF. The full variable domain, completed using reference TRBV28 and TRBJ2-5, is DVKVTQSSRYLVKRTGEKVFLECVQDMDHENMFWYRQDPGLGLRLIYFSYDVKMKEKGDIPEGYSVSREKKERFSLILESASTNQTSMYLCASSPSSPETQYFGPGTRLLVL.

The CDR3: CASSPGGLNEQFF. CDR3 nucleotides: TGTGCCAGCAGTCCCGGGGGCCTTAATGAGCAGTTCTTC. This chain joins TRBV5-4 and TRBJ2-1; D is possibly TRBD1 or TRBD2 (6 bases each). There are 13 residues in the CDR3. Trimming shortened V by 5 bases and J by 7 bases, and 13 bases separated the two germline ends. CDR1 and CDR2 from the germline V gene are SGHNT and YYREEE (reference sequence).

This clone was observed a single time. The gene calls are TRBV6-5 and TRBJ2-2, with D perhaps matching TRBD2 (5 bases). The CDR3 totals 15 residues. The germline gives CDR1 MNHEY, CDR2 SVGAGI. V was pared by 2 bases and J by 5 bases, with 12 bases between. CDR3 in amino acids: CASSYRSSGTGELFF. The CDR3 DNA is TGTGCCAGCAGTTACCGGTCCTCGGGAACCGGGGAGCTGTTTTTT.

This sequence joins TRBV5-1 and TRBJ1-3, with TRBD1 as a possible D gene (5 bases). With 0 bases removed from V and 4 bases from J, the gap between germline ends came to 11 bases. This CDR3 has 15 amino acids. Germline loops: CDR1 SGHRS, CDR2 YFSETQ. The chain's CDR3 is CASSLAGGLGNTIYF. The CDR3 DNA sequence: TGCGCCAGCAGCTTGGCCGGGGGTTTAGGAAACACCATATATTTT.

In nucleotides, the CDR3 is TGTGCCAGCAGCCCCGGGAGTCCCGGTGGCGAGCAGTACTTC. Translation: CASSPGSPGGEQYF. The chain is built from TRBV7-6 and TRBJ2-7, with D possibly matching TRBD2 (6 bases). CDR3 length: 14 amino acids. In germline, CDR1 is SGHVS, CDR2 FNYEAQ. V shed 5 bases and J shed 6 bases, with 17 bases lying between them. The full variable domain, in which reference TRBV7-6 and TRBJ2-7 provide the parts outside the CDR3, is GAGVSQSPRYKVTKRGQDVALRCDPISGHVSLYWYRQALGQGPEFLTYFNYEAQQDKSGLPNDRFSAERPEGSISTLTIQRTEQRDSAMYRCASSPGSPGGEQYFGPGTRLTVT.

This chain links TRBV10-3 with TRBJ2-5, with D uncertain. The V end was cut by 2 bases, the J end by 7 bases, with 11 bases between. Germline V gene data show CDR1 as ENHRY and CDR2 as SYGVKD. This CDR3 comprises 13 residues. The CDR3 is CAISELEYGTQYF. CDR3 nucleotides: TGTGCCATCAGTGAGCTCGAGTATGGGACCCAGTACTTC.

CDR3 coding DNA: TGTGCCAGTAGTATAGAGAGCGGGAGCTACAATGAGCAGTTCTTC. This sequence encodes CASSIESGSYNEQFF. The V gene is TRBV19, the J gene TRBJ2-1; 8 bases line up with TRBD2. V was pared by 0 bases and J by 3 bases, with 1 base of the junction left unmatched. Germline V gene sequence: CDR1 LNHDA, CDR2 SQIVND (reference sequence). This CDR3 comprises 15 residues.

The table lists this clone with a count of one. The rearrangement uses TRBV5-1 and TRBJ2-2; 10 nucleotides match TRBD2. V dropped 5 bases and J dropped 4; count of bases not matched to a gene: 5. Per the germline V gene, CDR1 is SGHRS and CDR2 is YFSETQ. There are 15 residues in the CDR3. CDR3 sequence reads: CASRRSGRATGELFF. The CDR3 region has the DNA TGCGCCAGCAGAAGGAGCGGGAGGGCCACCGGGGAGCTGTTTTTT.

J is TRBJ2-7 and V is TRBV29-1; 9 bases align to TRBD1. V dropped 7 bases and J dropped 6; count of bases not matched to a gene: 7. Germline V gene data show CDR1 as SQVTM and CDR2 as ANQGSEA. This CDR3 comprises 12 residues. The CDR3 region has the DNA TGCAGCGCCGGACAGGGGCTGGTCGAGCAGTACTTC. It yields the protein CSAGQGLVEQYF.

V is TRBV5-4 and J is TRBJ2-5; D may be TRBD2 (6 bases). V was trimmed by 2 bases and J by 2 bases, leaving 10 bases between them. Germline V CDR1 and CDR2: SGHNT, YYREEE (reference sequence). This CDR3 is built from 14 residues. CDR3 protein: CASSFGGVQETQYF. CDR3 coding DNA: TGTGCCAGCAGCTTTGGCGGGGTACAAGAGACCCAGTACTTC.

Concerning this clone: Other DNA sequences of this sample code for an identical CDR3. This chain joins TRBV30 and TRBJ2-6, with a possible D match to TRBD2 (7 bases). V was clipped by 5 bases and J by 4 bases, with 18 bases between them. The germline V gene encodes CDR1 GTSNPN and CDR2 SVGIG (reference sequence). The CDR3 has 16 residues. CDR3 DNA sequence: TGTGCCTGGGGGTTACGGCGGGGGACAGGGGCCAACGTCCTGACTTTC. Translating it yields CAWGLRRGTGANVLTF.